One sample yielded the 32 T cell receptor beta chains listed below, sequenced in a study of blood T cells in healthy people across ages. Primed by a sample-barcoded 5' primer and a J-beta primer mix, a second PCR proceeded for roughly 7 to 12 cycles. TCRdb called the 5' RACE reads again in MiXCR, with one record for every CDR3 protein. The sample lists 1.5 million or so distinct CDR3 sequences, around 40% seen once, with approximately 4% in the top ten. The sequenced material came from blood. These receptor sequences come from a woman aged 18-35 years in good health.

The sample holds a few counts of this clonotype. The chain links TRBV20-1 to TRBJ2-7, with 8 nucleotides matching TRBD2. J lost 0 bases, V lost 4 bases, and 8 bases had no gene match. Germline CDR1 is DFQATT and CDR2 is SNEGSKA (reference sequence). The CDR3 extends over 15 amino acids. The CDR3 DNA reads TGCAGTGCTACCGGGGGCGGGACTAGCTCCTACGAGCAGTACTTC. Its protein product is CSATGGGTSSYEQYF.

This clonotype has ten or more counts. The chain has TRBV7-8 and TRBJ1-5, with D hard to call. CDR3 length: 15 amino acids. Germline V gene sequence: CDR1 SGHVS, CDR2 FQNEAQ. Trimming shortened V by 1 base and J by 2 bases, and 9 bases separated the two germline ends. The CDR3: CASSLVRGGNQPQHF. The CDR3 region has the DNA TGTGCCAGCAGCTTAGTTAGAGGTGGCAATCAGCCCCAGCATTTT.

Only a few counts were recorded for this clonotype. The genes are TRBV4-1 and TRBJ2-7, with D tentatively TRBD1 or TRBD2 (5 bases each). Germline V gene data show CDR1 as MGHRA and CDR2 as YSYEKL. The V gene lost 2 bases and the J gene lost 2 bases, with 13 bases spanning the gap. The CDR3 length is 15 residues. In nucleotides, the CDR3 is TGCGCCAGCAGCCAACAGCAATGGGGACCCTACGAGCAGTACTTC. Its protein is CASSQQQWGPYEQYF.

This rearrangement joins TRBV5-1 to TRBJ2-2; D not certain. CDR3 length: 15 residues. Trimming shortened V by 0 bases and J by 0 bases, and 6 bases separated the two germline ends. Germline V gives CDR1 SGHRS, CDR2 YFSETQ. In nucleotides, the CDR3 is TGCGCCAGCAGCTTGGAACAGCCGAACACCGGGGAGCTGTTTTTT. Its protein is CASSLEQPNTGELFF.

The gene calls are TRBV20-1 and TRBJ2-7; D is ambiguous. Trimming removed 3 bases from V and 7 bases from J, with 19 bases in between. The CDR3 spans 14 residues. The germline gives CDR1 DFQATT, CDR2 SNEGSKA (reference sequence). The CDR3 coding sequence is TGCAGTGCTAGTAAAGGGTGGACCTACAATGAGCAGTACTTC. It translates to CSASKGWTYNEQYF.

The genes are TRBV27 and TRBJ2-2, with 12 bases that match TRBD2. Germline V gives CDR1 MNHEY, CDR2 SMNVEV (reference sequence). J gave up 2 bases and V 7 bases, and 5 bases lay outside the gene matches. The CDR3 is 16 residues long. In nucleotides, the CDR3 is TGTGCCAGCAAGGGGACTAGCGGGCAAAACACCGGGGAGCTGTTTTTT. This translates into CASKGTSGQNTGELFF.

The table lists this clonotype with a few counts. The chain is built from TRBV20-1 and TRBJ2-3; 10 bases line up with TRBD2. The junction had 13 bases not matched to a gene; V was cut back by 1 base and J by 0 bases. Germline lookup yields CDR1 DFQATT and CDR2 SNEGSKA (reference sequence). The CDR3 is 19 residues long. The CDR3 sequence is CSARVTIPWTSGSTDTQYF. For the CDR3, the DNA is TGCAGTGCTAGAGTAACTATACCCTGGACTAGCGGTAGCACAGATACGCAGTATTTT.

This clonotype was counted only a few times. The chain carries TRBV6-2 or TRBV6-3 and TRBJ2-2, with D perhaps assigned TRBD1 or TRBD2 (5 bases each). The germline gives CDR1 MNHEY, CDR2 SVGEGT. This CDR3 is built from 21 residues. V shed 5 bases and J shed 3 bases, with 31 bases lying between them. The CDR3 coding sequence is TGTGCCAGCAGTCGCTATCCCCCCAGGGCAGGGACCCCTGCCGACACCGGGGAGCTGTTTTTT. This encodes CASSRYPPRAGTPADTGELFF.

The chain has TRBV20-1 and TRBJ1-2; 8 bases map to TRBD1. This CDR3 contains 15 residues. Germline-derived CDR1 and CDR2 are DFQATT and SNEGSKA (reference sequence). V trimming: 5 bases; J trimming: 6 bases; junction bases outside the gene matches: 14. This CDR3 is CSASSLSGTGDGYTF. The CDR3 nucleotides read TGCAGTGCTTCGTCCCTCTCCGGGACAGGAGATGGCTACACCTTC.

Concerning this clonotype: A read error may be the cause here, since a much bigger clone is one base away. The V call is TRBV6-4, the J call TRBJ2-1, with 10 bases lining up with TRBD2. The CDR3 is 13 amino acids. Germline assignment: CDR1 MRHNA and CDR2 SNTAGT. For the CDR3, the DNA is TGTACCAGCAGTCCTAGCGGGAGCAATGAGCAGTTCTTC. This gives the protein CTSSPSGSNEQFF.

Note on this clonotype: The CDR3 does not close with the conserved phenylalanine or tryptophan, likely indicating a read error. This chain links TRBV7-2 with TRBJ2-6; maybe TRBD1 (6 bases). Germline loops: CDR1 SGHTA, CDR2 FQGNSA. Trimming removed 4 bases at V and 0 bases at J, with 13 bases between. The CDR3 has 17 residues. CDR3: CASSSRDTLSGANVLTL. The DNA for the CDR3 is TGTGCCAGCAGCTCCAGGGACACCCTCTCTGGGGCCAACGTCCTGACTCTC.

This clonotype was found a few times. The CDR3 bases are TGCAGCGTTGATAGACAGGGGGTGTCTGGCTACACCTTC. It yields the protein CSVDRQGVSGYTF. The chain has TRBV29-1 and TRBJ1-2; 9 positions match TRBD1. Germline loops: CDR1 SQVTM, CDR2 ANQGSEA. V lost 3 bases to trimming and J lost 7 bases; unmatched junction nucleotides: 6. The CDR3 totals 13 residues. The complete variable domain, with remaining parts taken from reference TRBV29-1 and TRBJ1-2, reads SAVISQKPSRDICQRGTSLTIQCQVDSQVTMMFWYRQQPGQSLTLIATANQGSEATYESGFVIDKFPISRPNLTFSTLTVSNMSPEDSSIYLCSVDRQGVSGYTFGSGTRLTVV.

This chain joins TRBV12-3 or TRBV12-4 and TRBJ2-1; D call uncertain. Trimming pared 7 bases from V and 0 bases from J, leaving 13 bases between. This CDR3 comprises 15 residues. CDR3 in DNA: TGTGCCAGCACCCTCACGCCTAGCTCCTACAATGAGCAGTTCTTC. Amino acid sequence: CASTLTPSSYNEQFF.

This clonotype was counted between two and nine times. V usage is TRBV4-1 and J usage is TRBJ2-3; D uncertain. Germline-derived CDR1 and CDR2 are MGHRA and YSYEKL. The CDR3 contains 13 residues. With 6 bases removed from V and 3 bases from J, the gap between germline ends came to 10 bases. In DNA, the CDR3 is TGCGCCAGCAGGAGTTTAAGAACAGATACGCAGTATTTT. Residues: CASRSLRTDTQYF.

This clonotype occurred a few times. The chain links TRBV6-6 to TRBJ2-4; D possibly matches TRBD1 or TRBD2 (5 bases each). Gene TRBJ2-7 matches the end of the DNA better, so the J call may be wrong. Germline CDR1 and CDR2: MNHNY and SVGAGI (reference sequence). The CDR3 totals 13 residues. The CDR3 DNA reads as TGTGCCAGCAGCGAGGGACGGTTCCACGAGCAGTACTTC. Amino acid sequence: CASSEGRFHEQYF.

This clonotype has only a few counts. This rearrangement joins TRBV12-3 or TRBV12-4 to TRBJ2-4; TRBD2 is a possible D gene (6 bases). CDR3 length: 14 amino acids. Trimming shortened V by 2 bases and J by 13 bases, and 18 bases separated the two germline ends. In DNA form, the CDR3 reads TGTGCCAGCAGTTTATATCGGAGCGGAGGGGAGCAGTACTTC. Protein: CASSLYRSGGEQYF.

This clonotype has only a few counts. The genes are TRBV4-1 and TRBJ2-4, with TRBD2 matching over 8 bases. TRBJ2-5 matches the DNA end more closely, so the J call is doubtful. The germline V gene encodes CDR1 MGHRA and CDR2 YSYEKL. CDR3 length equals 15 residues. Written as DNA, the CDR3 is TGCGCCAGCAGCCATACTTCTAGCGGGTTCGAGACCCAGTACTTC. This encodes CASSHTSSGFETQYF.

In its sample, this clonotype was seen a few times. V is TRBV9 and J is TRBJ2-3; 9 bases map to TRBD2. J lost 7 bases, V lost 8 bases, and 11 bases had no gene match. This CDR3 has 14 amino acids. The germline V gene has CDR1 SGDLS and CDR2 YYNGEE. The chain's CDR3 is CASGSLAGRNTQYF. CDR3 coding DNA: TGTGCCAGTGGGAGTCTAGCGGGGCGGAATACGCAGTATTTT.

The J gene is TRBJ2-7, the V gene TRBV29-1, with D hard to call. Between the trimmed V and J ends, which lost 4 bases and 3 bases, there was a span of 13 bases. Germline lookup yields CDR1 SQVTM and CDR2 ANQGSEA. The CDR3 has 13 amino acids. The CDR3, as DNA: TGCAGCGTTGGAGGCAGGTCACTCTACGAGCAGTACTTC. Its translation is CSVGGRSLYEQYF.

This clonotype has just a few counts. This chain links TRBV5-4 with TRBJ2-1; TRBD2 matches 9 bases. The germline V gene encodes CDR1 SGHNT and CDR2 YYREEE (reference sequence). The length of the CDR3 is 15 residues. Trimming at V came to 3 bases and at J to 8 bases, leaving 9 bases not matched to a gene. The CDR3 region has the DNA TGTGCCAGCAGCTCTAGCGGGACGAATTTCTATGAGCAGTTCTTC. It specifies CASSSSGTNFYEQFF.

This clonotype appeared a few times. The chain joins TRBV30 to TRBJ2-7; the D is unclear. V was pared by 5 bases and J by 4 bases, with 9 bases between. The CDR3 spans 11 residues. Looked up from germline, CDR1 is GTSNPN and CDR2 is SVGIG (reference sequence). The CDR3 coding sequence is TGTGCCTGGGGCGCGATATACGAGCAGTACTTC. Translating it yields CAWGAIYEQYF.

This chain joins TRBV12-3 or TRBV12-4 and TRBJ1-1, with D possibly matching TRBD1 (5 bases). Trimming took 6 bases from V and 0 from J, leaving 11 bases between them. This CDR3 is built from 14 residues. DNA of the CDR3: TGTGCCAGCAGACCATCAGGGATGAACACTGAAGCTTTCTTT. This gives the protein CASRPSGMNTEAFF.

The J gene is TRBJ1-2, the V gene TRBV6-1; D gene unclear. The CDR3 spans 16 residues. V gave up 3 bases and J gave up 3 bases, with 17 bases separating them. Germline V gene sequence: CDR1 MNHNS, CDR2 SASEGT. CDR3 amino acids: CASSETIPASDYGYTF. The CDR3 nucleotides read TGTGCCAGCAGTGAGACGATTCCGGCGAGTGACTATGGCTACACCTTC.

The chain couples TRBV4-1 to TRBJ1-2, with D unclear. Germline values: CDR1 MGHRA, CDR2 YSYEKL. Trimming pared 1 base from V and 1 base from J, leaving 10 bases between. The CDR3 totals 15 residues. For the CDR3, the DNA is TGCGCCAGCAGCCAAGTTCGGATGAATAACTATGGCTACACCTTC. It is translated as CASSQVRMNNYGYTF.

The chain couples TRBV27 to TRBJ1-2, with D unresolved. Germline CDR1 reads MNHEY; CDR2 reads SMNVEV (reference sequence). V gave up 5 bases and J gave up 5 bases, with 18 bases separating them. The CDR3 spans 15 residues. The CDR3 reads CASSDLSGNSYGYTF. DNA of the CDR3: TGTGCCAGCAGTGACCTGTCGGGCAACTCATATGGCTACACCTTC.

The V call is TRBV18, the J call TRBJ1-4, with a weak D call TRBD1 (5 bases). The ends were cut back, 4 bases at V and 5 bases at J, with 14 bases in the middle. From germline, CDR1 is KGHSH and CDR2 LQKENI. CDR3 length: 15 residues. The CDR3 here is CASSQGRGTNEKLFF. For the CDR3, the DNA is TGTGCCAGCTCACAGGGACGGGGAACCAATGAAAAACTGTTTTTT.

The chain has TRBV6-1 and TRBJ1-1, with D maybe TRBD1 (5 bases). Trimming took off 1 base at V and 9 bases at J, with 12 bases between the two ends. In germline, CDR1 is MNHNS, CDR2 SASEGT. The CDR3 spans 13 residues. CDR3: CASSEVGAAQAFF. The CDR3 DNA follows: TGTGCCAGCAGTGAAGTAGGGGCCGCGCAAGCTTTCTTT.

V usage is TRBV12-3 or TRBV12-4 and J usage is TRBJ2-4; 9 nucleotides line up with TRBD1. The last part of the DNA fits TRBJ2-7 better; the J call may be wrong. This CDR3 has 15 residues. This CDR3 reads CASSYPGQGSYEQYF. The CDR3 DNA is TGTGCCAGCAGTTATCCGGGACAGGGAAGCTACGAGCAGTACTTC.

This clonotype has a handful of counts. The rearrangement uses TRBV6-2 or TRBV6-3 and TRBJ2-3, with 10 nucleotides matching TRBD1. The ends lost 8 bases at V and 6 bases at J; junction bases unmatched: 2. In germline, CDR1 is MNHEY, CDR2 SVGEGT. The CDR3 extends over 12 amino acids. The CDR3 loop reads CASADRGDTQYF. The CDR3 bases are TGTGCCAGCGCGGACAGGGGGGATACGCAGTATTTT.

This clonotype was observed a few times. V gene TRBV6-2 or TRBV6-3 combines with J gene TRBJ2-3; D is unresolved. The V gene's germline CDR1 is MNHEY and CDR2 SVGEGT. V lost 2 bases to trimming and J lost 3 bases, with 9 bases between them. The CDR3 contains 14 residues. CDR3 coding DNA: TGTGCCAGCAGTTACGGTCGGAAAACAGATACGCAGTATTTT. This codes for CASSYGRKTDTQYF.

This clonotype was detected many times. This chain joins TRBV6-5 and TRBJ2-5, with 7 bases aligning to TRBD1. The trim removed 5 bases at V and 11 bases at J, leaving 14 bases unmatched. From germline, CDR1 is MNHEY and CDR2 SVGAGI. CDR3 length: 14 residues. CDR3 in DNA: TGTGCCAGCAGTCCACTGACAGGGAAGAATGAGCAGTACTTC. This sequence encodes CASSPLTGKNEQYF.

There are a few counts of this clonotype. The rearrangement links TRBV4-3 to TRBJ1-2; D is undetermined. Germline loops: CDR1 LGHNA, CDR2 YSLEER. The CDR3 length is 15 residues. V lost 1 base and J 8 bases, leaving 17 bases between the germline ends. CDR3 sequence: CASSQGLYRSGGYTF. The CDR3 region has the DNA TGCGCCAGCAGCCAAGGCCTCTACAGAAGTGGAGGCTACACCTTC.